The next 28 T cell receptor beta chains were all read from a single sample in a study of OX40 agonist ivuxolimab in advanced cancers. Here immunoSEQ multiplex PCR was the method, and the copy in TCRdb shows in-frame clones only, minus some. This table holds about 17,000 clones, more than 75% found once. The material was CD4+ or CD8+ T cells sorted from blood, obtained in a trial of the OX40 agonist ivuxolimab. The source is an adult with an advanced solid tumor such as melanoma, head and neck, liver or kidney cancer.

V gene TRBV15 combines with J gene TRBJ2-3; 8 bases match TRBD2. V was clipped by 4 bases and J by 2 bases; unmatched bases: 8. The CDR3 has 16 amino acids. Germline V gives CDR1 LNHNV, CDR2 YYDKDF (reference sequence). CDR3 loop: CATSTLRGAVTDTQYF. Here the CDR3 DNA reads TGTGCCACCAGCACCCTGCGGGGGGCCGTCACAGATACGCAGTATTTT.

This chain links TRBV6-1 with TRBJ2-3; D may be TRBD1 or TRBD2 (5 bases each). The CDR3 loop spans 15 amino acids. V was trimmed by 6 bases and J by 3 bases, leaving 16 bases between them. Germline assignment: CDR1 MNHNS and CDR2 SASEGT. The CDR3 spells CASRRGWSLTDTQYF. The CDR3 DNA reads TGTGCCAGCAGGAGGGGTTGGAGTTTAACAGATACGCAGTATTTT.

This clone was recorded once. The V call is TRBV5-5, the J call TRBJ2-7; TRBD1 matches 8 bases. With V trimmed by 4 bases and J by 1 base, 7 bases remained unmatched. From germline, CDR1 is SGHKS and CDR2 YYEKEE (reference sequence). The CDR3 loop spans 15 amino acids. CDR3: CASSPGQGRSYEQYF. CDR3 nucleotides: TGTGCCAGCAGCCCCGGACAGGGAAGATCCTACGAGCAGTACTTC.

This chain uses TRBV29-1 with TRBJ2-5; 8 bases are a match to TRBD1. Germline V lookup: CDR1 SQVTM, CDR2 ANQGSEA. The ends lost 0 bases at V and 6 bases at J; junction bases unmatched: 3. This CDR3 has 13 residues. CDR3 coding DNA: TGCAGCGTTGAAGAAACAGGGGGGCAGACCCAGTACTTC. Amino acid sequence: CSVEETGGQTQYF.

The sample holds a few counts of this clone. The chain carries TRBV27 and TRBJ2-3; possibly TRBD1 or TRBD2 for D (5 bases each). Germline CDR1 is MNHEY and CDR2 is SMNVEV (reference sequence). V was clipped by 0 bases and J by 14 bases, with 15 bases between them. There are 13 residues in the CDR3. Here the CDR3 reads CASSLSFGTRLYF. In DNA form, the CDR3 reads TGTGCCAGCAGTTTATCGTTTGGGACCCGGCTGTATTTT.

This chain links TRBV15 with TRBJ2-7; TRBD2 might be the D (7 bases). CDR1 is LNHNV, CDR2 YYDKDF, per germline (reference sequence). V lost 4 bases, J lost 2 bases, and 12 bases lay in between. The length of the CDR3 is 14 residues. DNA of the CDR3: TGTGCCACCAGCAAAGGGGGAGGGCCCTACGAGCAGTACTTC. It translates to CATSKGGGPYEQYF.

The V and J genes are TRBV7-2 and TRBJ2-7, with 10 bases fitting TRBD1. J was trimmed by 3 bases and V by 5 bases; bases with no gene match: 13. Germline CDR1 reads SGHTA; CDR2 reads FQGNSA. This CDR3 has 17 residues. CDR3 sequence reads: CASSPRLMDRGFYEQYF. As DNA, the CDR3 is TGTGCCAGCAGCCCCCGCCTCATGGACAGGGGGTTCTACGAGCAGTACTTC. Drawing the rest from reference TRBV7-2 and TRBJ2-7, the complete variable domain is GAGVSQSPSNKVTEKGKDVELRCDPISGHTALYWYRQSLGQGLEFLIYFQGNSAPDKSGLPSDRFSAERTGGSVSTLTIQRTQQEDSAVYLCASSPRLMDRGFYEQYFGPGTRLTVT.

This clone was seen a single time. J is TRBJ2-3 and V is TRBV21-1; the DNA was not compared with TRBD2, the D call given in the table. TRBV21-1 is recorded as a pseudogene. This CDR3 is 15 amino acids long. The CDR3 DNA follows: TGTGCCAGCAGCAAAGTGAAGCGGGAGTTAGATACGCAGTATTTT. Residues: CASSKVKRELDTQYF.

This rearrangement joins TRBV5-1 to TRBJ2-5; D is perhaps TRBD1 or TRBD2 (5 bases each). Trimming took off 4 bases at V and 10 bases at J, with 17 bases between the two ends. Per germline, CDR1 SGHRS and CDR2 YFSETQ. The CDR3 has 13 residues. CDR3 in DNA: TGCGCCAGCAGCCCTGGGACCTCCCGAGACCAGTACTTC. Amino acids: CASSPGTSRDQYF.

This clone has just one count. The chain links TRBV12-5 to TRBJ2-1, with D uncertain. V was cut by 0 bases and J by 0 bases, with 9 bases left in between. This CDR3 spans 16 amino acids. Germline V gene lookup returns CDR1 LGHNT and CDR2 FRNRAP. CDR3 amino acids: CASGLVPPLSYNEQFF. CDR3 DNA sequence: TGTGCTAGTGGTTTGGTACCCCCTCTCTCCTACAATGAGCAGTTCTTC.

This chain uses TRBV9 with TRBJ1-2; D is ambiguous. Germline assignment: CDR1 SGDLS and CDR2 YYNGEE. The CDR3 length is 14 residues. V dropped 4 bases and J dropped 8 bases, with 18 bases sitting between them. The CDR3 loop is CASSLSAEPLGYTF. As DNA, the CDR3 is TGTGCCAGCAGCCTCTCCGCAGAGCCCTTAGGCTACACCTTC.

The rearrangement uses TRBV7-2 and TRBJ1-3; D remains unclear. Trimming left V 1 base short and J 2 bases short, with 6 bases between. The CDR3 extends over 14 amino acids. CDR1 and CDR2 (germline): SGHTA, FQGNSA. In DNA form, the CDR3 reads TGTGCCAGCAGCTTAGGGGTAGCTGGAAACACCATATATTTT. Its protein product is CASSLGVAGNTIYF. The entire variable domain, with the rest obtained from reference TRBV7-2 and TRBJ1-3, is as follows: GAGVSQSPSNKVTEKGKDVELRCDPISGHTALYWYRQSLGQGLEFLIYFQGNSAPDKSGLPSDRFSAERTGGSVSTLTIQRTQQEDSAVYLCASSLGVAGNTIYFGEGSWLTVV.

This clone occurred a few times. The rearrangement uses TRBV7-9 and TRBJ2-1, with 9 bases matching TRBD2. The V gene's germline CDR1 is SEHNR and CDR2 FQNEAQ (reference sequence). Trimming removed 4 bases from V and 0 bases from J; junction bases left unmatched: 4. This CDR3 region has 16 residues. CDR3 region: CASSSHSGSSYNEQFF. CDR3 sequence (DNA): TGTGCCAGCAGCTCTCATAGCGGGAGCTCCTACAATGAGCAGTTCTTC.

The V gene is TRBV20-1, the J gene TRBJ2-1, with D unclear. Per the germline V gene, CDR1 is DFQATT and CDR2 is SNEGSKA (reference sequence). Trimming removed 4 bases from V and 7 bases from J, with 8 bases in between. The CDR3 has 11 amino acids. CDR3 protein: CSAILGNEQFF. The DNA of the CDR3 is TGCAGTGCTATTCTCGGGAATGAGCAGTTCTTC.

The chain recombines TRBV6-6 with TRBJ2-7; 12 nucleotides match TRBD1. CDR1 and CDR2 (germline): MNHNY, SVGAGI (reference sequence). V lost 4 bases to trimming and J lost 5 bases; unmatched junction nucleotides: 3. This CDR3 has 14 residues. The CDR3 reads CASSLGQGANEQYF. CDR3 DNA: TGTGCCAGCAGTTTGGGACAGGGGGCCAACGAGCAGTACTTC.

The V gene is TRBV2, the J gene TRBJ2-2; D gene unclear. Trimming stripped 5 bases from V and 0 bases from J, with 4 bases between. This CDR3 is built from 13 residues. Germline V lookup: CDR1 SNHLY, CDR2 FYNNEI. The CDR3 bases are TGTGCCAGCAGTTTGTCGAACACCGGGGAGCTGTTTTTT. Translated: CASSLSNTGELFF.

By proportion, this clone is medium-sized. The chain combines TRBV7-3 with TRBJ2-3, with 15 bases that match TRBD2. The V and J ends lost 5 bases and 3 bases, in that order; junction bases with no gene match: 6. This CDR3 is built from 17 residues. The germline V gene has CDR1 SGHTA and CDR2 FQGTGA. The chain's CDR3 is CASSPSGTSGRTDTQYF. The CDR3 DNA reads TGTGCCAGCAGCCCCAGCGGGACTAGCGGGAGGACAGATACGCAGTATTTT. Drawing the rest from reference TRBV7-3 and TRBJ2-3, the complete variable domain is GAGVSQTPSNKVTEKGKYVELRCDPISGHTALYWYRQSLGQGPEFLIYFQGTGAADDSGLPNDRFFAVRPEGSVSTLKIQRTERGDSAVYLCASSPSGTSGRTDTQYFGPGTRLTVL.

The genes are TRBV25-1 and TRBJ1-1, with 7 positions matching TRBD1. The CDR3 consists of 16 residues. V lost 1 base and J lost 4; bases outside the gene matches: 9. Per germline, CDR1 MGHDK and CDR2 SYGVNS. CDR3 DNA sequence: TGTGCCAGCAGTGAATCTTCCACACAGGGGCTCACTGAAGCTTTCTTT. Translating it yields CASSESSTQGLTEAFF. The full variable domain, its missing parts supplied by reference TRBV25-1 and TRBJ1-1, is EADIYQTPRYLVIGTGKKITLECSQTMGHDKMYWYQQDPGMELHLIHYSYGVNSTEKGDLSSESTVSRIRTEHFPLTLESARPSHTSQYLCASSESSTQGLTEAFFGQGTRLTVV.

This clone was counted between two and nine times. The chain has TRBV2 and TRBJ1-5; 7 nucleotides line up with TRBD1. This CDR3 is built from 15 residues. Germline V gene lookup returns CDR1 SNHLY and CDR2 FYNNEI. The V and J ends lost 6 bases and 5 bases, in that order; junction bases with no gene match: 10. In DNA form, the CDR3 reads TGTGCCAGCAGCTCGGACAGGACCCAATATCAGCCCCAGCATTTT. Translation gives CASSSDRTQYQPQHF.

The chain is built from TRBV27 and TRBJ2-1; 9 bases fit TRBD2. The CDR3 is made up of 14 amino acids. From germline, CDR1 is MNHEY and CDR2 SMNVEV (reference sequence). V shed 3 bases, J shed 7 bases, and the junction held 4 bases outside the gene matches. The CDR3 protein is CASSFRTSVNEQFF. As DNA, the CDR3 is TGTGCCAGCAGTTTCCGGACTAGCGTAAATGAGCAGTTCTTC.

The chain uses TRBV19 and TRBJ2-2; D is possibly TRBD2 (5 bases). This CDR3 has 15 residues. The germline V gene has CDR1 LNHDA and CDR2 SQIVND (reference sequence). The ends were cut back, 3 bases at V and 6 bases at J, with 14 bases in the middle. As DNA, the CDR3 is TGTGCCAGTAGTATGGCAAGTGGAGGCGCCGGGGAGCTGTTTTTT. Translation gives CASSMASGGAGELFF. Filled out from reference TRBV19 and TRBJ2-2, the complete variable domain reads DGGITQSPKYLFRKEGQNVTLSCEQNLNHDAMYWYRQDPGQGLRLIYYSQIVNDFQKGDIAEGYSVSREKKESFPLTVTSAQKNPTAFYLCASSMASGGAGELFFGEGSRLTVL.

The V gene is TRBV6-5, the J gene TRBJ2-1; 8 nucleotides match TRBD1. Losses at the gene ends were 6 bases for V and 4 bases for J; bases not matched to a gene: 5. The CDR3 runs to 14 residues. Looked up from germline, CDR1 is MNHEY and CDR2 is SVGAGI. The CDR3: CASRTDRAYNEQFF. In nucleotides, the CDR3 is TGTGCCAGCAGAACGGACAGGGCTTACAATGAGCAGTTCTTC.

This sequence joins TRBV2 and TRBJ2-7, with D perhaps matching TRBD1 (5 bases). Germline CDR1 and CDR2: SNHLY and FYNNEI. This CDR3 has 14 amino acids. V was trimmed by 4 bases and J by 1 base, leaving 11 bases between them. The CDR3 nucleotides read TGTGCCAGCAGTGGGGCAGACAGATCCTACGAGCAGTACTTC. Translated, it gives CASSGADRSYEQYF. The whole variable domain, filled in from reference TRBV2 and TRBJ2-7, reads EPEVTQTPSHQVTQMGQEVILRCVPISNHLYFYWYRQILGQKVEFLVSFYNNEISEKSEIFDDQFSVERPDGSNFTLKIRSTKLEDSAMYFCASSGADRSYEQYFGPGTRLTVT.

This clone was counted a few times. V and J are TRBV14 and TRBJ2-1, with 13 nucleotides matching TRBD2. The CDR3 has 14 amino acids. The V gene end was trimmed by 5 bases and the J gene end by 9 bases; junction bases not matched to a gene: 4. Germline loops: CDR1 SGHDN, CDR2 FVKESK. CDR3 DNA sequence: TGTGCCAGCAGCTCTCGACTAGCGGGAGGTGAGCAGTTCTTC. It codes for CASSSRLAGGEQFF.

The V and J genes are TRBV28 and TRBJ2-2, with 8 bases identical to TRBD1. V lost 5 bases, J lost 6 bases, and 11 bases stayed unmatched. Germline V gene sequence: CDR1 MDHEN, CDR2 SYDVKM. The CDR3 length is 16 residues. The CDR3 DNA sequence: TGTGCCAGCAGTCATCCCCGGACAGGGACGGCCGGGGAGCTGTTTTTT. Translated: CASSHPRTGTAGELFF.

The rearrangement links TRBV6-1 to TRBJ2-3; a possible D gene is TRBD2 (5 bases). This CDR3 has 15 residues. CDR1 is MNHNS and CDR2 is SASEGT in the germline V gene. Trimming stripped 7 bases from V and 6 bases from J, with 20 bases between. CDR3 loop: CASTTLGRGGDTQYF. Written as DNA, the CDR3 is TGTGCCAGCACTACACTAGGACGTGGCGGGGATACGCAGTATTTT.

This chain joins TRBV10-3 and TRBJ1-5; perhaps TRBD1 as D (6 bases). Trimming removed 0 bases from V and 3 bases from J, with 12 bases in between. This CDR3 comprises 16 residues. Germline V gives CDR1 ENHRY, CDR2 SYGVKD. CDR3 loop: CAISESGGADNQPQHF. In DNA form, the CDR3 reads TGTGCCATCAGTGAGTCGGGGGGGGCAGACAATCAGCCCCAGCATTTT.

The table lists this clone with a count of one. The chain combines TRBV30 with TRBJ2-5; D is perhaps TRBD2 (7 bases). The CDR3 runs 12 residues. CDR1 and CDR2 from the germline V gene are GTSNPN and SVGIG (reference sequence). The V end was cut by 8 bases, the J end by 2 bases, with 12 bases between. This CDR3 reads CAGKGGQETQYF. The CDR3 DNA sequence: TGTGCCGGGAAGGGGGGGCAAGAGACCCAGTACTTC. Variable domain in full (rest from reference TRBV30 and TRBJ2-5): SQTIHQWPATLVQPVGSPLSLECTVEGTSNPNLYWYRQAAGRGLQLLFYSVGIGQISSEVPQNLSASRPQDRQFILSSKKLLLSDSGFYLCAGKGGQETQYFGPGTRLLVL.